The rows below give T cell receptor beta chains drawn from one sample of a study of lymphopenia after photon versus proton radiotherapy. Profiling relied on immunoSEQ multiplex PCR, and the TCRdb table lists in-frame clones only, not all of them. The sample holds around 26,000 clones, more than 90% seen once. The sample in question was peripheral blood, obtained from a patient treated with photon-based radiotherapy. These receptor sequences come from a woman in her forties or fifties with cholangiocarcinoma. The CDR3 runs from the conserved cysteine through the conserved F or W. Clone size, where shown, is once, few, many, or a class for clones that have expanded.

CASSLGVGETQYF	TRBV28	TRBJ2-5	.
CASTLRFGDEQFF	TRBV2	TRBJ2-1	.
CASSPQQGSGNTIYF	TRBV7-2	TRBJ1-3	.
CASSPSLYDGYTF	TRBV14	TRBJ1-2	once
CASSQTGEGSYGYTF	TRBV4-3	TRBJ1-2	.
CACIDSNTGELFF	TRBV2	TRBJ2-2	.
CASSLEYGWPQHF	TRBV7-8	TRBJ1-5	few
CASSRDNEQFF	TRBV7-8	TRBJ2-1	.
CASSHRWGEAFF	TRBV7-8	TRBJ1-1	.
CASSVDWGHQPQHF	TRBV9	TRBJ1-5	.
CASSSPGTVRETQYF	TRBV7-2	TRBJ2-5	.
CASSPSASPSNEQFF	TRBV11-2	TRBJ2-1	.
CASSPTGLDTEAFF	TRBV18	TRBJ1-1	.
CASSTIFRGTGANVLTF	TRBV27	TRBJ2-6	.
CASRLAAATRAHNEKLFF	TRBV12-2	TRBJ1-4	.
CASSVNSPRANYGYTF	TRBV2	TRBJ1-2	.
CASRGPGQGFDEQYF	TRBV27	TRBJ2-7	.
CASSSPGFSGNTIYF	TRBV5-6	TRBJ1-3	few
CASSPSGANVLTF	TRBV19	TRBJ2-6	.
CASSLESVNTEAFF	TRBV5-1	TRBJ1-1	.
CASISAPPRNEQFF	TRBV5-1	TRBJ2-1	.